This T cell receptor (beta chain) was captured by sequencing in a study of response to subunit inactivated influenza vaccine. This CDR3 is 14 amino acids long. With 5 bases removed from V and 3 bases from J, the gap between germline ends came to 12 bases. Germline lookup yields CDR1 MNHEY and CDR2 SMNVEV (reference sequence). MiXCR, run by TCRdb on the RT-PCR reads, gives a single entry per CDR3 protein. The sample has about 650,000 distinct CDR3 sequences; around 15% are singletons. This clonotype was observed a few times. Its antigen is undetermined. Study outcomes and limitations: The authors suggested that every seasonal influenza vaccination recruits few new T cells.

The chain joins TRBV27 to TRBJ2-3, with D maybe TRBD1 (6 bases). Sequenced material: PBMCs from blood, taken 14 days before vaccination. The receptor's source is a man aged 50-59 years who received an inactivated influenza vaccine. The CDR3 nucleotides are TGTGCCAGCAGTCAATTACAGGGAACAGATACGCAGTATTTT. Translating gives CASSQLQGTDTQYF.